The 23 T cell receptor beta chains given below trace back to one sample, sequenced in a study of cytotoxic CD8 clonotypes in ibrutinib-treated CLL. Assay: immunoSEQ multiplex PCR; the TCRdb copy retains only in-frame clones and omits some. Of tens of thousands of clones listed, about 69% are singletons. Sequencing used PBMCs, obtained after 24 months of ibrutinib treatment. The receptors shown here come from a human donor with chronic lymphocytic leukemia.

The CDR3 DNA follows: TGTGCCAGCAGTGTGCGGGGGAGAGATGGCTACACCTTC. It yields the protein CASSVRGRDGYTF. V gene TRBV2 combines with J gene TRBJ1-2, with D possibly being TRBD1 (5 bases). Trimming removed 4 bases from V and 6 bases from J, with 12 bases in between. From germline, CDR1 is SNHLY and CDR2 FYNNEI. The CDR3 length is 13 residues.

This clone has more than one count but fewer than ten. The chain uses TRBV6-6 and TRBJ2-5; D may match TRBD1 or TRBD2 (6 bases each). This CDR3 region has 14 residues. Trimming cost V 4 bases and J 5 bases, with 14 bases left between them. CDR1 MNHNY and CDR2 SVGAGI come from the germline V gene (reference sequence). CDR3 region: CASSSPGGGETQYF. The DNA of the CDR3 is TGTGCCAGCAGTTCACCAGGAGGGGGTGAGACCCAGTACTTC.

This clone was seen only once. The CDR3 nucleotides are TGTGCCAGCAGCTTCGACGGCCGTAATGAAAAACTGTTTTTT. Its translation is CASSFDGRNEKLFF. The chain combines TRBV5-6 with TRBJ1-4; no clear D gene. Germline V gives CDR1 SGHDT, CDR2 YYEEEE. The CDR3 is made up of 14 amino acids. Between the trimmed V and J ends, which lost 2 bases and 4 bases, there was a span of 9 bases.

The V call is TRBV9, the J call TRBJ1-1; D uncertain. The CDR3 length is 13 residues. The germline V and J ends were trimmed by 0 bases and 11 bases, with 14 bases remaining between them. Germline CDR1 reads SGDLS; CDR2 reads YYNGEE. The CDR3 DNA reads TGTGCCAGCAGCGTAGAACCCCGCTTGGGTGCTTTCTTT. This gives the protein CASSVEPRLGAFF.

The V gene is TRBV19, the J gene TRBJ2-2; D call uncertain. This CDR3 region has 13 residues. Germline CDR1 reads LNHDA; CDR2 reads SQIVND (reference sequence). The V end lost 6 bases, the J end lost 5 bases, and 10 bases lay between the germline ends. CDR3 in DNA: TGTGCCAGTAGGTCCCGAGGAACCGGGGAGCTGTTTTTT. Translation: CASRSRGTGELFF.

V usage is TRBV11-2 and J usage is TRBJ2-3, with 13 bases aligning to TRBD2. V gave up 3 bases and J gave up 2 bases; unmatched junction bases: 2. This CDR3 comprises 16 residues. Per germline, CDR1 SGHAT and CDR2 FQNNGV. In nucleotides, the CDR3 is TGTGCCAGCAGCTTCGGGACTAGCGGGACCACAGATACGCAGTATTTT. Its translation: CASSFGTSGTTDTQYF.

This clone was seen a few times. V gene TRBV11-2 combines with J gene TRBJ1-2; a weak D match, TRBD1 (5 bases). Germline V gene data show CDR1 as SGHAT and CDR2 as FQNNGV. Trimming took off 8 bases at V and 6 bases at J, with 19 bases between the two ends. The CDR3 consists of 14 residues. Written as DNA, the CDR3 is TGTGCCAGCGGCCCGGACACTCAACATAATGGCTACACCTTC. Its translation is CASGPDTQHNGYTF. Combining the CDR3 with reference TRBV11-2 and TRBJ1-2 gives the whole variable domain EAGVAQSPRYKIIEKRQSVAFWCNPISGHATLYWYQQILGQGPKLLIQFQNNGVVDDSQLPKDRFSAERLKGVDSTLKIQPAKLEDSAVYLCASGPDTQHNGYTFGSGTRLTVV.

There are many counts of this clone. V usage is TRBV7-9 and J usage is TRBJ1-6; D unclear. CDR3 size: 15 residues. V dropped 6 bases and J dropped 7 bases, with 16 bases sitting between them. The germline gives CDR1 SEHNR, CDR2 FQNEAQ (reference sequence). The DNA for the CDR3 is TGTGCCAGCAGTTCCGGGGTAGTCCCCAATTCACCCCTCCACTTT. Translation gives CASSSGVVPNSPLHF.

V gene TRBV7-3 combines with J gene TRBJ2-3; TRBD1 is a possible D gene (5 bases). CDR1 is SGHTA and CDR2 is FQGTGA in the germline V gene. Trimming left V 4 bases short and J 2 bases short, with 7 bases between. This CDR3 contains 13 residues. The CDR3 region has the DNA TGTGCCAGCAGCTCGGACACCACAGATACGCAGTATTTT. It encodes CASSSDTTDTQYF.

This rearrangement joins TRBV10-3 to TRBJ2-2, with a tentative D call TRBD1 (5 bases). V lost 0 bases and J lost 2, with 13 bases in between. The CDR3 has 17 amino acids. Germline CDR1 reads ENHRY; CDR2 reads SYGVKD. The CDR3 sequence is CAISESIGARNTGELFF. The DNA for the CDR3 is TGTGCCATCAGTGAGTCGATAGGGGCTCGCAACACCGGGGAGCTGTTTTTT.

The CDR3: CASSLSQGGDGYTF. CDR3 in DNA: TGTGCCAGCAGTTTATCCCAGGGCGGGGATGGCTACACCTTC. The rearrangement links TRBV28 to TRBJ1-2; perhaps TRBD1 as D (5 bases). Germline values: CDR1 MDHEN, CDR2 SYDVKM. CDR3 length: 14 residues. Trimming shortened V by 1 base and J by 6 bases, and 12 bases separated the two germline ends.

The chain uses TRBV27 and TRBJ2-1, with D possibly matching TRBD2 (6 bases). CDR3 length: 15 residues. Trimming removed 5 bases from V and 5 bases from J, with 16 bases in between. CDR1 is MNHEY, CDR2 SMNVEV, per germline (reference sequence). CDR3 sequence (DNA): TGTGCCAGCAGTCAGTCCGGGACTTTCAACAATGAGCAGTTCTTC. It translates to CASSQSGTFNNEQFF.

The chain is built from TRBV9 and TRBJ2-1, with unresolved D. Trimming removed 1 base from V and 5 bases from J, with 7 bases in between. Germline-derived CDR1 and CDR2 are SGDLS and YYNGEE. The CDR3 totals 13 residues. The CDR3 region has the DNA TGTGCCAGCAGCGTACTTATAAACAATGAGCAGTTCTTC. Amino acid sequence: CASSVLINNEQFF.

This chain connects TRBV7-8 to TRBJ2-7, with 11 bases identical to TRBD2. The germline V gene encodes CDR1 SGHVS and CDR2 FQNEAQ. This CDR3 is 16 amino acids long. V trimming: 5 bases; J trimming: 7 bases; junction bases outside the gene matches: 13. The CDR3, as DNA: TGTGCCAGCAGCCCTGAACTAGCGGGGGCCCGAAGGGAGCAGTACTTC. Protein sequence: CASSPELAGARREQYF.

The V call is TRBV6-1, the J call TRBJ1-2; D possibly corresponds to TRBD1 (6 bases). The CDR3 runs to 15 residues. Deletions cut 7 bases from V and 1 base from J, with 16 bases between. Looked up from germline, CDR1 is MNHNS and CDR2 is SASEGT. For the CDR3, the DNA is TGTGCCAGCATCAGAGGGCAGGGGTATAACTATGGCTACACCTTC. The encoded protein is CASIRGQGYNYGYTF.

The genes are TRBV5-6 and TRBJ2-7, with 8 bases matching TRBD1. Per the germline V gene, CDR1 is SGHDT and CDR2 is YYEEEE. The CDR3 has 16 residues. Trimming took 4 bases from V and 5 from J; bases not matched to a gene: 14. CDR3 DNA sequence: TGTGCCAGCAGCACCTACCCCGGGACAGGACTTGACGAGCAGTACTTC. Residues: CASSTYPGTGLDEQYF.

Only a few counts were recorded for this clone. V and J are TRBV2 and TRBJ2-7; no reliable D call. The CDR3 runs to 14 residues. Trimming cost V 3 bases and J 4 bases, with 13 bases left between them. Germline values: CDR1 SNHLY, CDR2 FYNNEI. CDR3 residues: CASSDARVPYEQYF. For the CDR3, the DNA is TGTGCCAGCAGTGACGCGCGAGTGCCGTACGAGCAGTACTTC.

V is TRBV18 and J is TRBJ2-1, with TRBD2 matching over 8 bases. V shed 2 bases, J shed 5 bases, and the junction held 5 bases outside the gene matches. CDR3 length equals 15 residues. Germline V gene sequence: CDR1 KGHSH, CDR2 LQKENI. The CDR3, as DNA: TGTGCCAGCTCACCATCGGGAGGGCTTAACAATGAGCAGTTCTTC. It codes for CASSPSGGLNNEQFF.

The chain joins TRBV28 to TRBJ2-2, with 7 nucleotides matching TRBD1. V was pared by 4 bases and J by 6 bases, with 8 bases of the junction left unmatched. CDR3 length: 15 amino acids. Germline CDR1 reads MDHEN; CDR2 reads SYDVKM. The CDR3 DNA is TGTGCCAGCAGTTCAGGGGGACGAACCGCCGGGGAGCTGTTTTTT. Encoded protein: CASSSGGRTAGELFF.

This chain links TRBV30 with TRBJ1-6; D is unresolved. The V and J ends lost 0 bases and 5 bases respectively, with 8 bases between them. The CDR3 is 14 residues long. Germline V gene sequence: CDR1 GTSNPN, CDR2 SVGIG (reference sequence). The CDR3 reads CAWSVRADNSPLHF. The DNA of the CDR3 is TGTGCCTGGAGTGTACGGGCAGATAATTCACCCCTCCACTTT.

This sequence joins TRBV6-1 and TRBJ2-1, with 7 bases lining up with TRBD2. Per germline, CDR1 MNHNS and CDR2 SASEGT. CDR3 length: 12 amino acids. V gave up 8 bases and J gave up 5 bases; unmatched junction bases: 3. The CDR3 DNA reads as TGTGCCAGCGGGGGACTAAACAATGAGCAGTTCTTC. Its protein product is CASGGLNNEQFF.

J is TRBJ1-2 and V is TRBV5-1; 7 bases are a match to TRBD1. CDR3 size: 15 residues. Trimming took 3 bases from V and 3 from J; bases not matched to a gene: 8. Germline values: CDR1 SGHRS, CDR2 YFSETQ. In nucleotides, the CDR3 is TGCGCCAGCAGCTCCTACAGTACAGGGGACTATGGCTACACCTTC. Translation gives CASSSYSTGDYGYTF.

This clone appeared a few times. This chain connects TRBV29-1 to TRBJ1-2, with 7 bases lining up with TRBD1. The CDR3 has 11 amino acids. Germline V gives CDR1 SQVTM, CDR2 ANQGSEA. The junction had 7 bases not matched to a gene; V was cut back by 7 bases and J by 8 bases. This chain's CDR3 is CSGDSGGGYTF. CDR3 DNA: TGCAGCGGGGACAGTGGAGGAGGCTACACCTTC.